These T cell receptor beta chains were read from a single sample in a study of cytomegalovirus exposure and HLA in healthy donors. Method: immunoSEQ multiplex PCR; TCRdb's copy keeps in-frame clones and lacks some. The table records more than 95,000 clones, over 70% of them present only once. The sequencing input was PBMCs. These TCRs come from a man aged 18 to 30 in good health and CMV-seropositive. Each CDR3 is given with its conserved first and last residue. The D gene is left open where the match is weak. Clone size is shown for a subset of rows, as once, few, many or a class of expanded clone.

abundance,d_gene,v_gene,j_gene,CDR3aa,CDR3nt
-,TRBD2,TRBV5-1,TRBJ2-1,CASSLGPPGGRSYNEQFF,TGCGCCAGCAGCTTAGGTCCTCCGGGAGGGCGGTCCTACAATGAGCAGTTCTTC
once,-,TRBV27,TRBJ1-1,CASSRQRTLQLEAFF,TGTGCCAGCAGCCGACAGAGAACACTCCAACTAGAAGCTTTCTTT
-,-,TRBV5-5,TRBJ2-7,CASSSRTEYEQYF,TGTGCCAGCAGCTCCAGGACAGAGTACGAGCAGTACTTC
-,TRBD2,TRBV5-1,TRBJ2-1,CASSLGQSGSLNEQFF,TGCGCCAGCAGCTTGGGACAAAGCGGGAGTCTAAATGAGCAGTTCTTC
once,TRBD1,TRBV10-1,TRBJ2-2,CASSEPKSPDRGPTPNTGELFF,TGCGCCAGCAGTGAGCCTAAGTCCCCGGACAGGGGACCTACACCGAACACCGGGGAGCTGTTTTTT
-,-,TRBV30,TRBJ1-3,CAWSSGDLAGNTIYF,TGTGCCTGGAGTTCGGGAGATCTTGCTGGAAACACCATATATTTT
-,TRBD1,TRBV6-5,TRBJ2-5,CASSYNQGARETQYF,TGTGCCAGCAGTTACAACCAGGGGGCCAGAGAGACCCAGTACTTC
-,-,TRBV30,TRBJ1-1,CAWSVGSRNTEAFF,TGTGCCTGGAGTGTAGGTAGCAGAAACACTGAAGCTTTCTTT
-,TRBD1,TRBV29-1,TRBJ2-2,CSVTGTATGELFF,TGCAGCGTAACCGGGACAGCAACCGGGGAGCTGTTTTTT
few,-,TRBV10-3,TRBJ2-2,CAISASAGELFF,TGTGCCATCAGTGCCTCCGCCGGGGAGCTGTTTTTT
once,-,TRBV20-1,TRBJ1-2,CSASRDYGYTF,TGCAGTGCTAGTCGGGACTATGGCTACACCTTC
few,TRBD2,TRBV4-3,TRBJ2-7,CASSQAGTSDYEQYF,TGCGCCAGCAGCCAGGCCGGGACTAGCGACTACGAGCAGTACTTC
few,TRBD1,TRBV27,TRBJ2-7,CASRRGTGAYEQYF,TGTGCCAGCAGGAGGGGGACAGGGGCCTACGAGCAGTACTTC
few,TRBD1,TRBV6-5,TRBJ1-2,CASSVHTGDNYGYTF,TGTGCCAGCAGTGTCCATACAGGGGACAACTATGGCTACACCTTC
once,-,TRBV7-2,TRBJ2-3,CASSLVLGSADTQYF,TGTGCCAGCAGCTTAGTATTGGGGAGCGCAGATACGCAGTATTTT
-,TRBD1,TRBV11-2,TRBJ1-1,CASSKPGQGNTEAFF,TGTGCCAGCAGCAAGCCGGGACAGGGAAACACTGAAGCTTTCTTT
-,-,TRBV5-6,TRBJ1-3,CASSLQGSWGNTIYF,TGTGCCAGCAGCTTGCAGGGTTCTTGGGGAAACACCATATATTTT
-,-,TRBV5-1,TRBJ2-2,CASSPARTGELFF,TGCGCCAGCAGCCCCGCTAGAACCGGGGAGCTGTTTTTT
-,-,TRBV6-5,TRBJ1-2,CASSSGDPGLHGYTF,TGTGCCAGCAGTTCGGGGGACCCCGGACTCCATGGCTACACCTTC
-,-,TRBV5-1,TRBJ2-6,CASSLGQGSSGANVLTF,TGCGCCAGCAGCTTGGGCCAGGGAAGCTCTGGGGCCAACGTCCTGACTTTC
-,-,TRBV4-1,TRBJ1-3,CASSQVWRVSSGNTIYF,TGCGCCAGCAGCCAAGTGTGGCGGGTCTCATCTGGAAACACCATATATTTT
-,-,TRBV4-3,TRBJ1-2,CASSQERRGGYTF,TGCGCCAGCAGCCAGGAAAGACGAGGAGGCTACACCTTC
-,TRBD2,TRBV4-1,TRBJ2-5,CASSQAGGPVETQYF,TGCGCCAGCAGCCAAGCGGGAGGGCCAGTAGAGACCCAGTACTTC